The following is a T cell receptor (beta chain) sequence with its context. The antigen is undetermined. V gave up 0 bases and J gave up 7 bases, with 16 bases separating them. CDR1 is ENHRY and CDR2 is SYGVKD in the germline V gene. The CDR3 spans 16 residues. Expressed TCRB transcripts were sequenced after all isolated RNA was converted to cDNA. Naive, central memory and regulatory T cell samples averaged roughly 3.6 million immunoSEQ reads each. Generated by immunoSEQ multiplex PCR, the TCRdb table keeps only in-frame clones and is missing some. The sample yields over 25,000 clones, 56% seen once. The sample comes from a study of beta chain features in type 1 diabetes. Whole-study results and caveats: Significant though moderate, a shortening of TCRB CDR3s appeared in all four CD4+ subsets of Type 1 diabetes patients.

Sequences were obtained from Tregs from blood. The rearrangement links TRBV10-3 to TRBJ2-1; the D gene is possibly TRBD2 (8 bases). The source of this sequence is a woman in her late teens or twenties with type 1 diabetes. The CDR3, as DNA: TGTGCCATCAGTGAGTCAGGGGGCGGGAGGTTGAATGAGCAGTTCTTC. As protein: CAISESGGGRLNEQFF.